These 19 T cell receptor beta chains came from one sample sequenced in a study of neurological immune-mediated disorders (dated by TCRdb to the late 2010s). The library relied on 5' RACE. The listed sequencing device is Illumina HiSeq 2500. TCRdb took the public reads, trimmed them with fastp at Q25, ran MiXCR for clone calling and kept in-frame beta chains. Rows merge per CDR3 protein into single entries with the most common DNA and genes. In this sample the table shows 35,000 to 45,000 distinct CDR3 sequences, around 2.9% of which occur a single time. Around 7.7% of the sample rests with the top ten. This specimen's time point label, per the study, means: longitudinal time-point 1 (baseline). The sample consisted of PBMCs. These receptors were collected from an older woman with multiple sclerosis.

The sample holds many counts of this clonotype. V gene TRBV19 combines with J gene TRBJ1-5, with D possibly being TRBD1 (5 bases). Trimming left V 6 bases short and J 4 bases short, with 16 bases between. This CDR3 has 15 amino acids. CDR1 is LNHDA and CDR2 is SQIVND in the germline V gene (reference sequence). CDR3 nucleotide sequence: TGTGCCAGTAGCGCGATAGGGGAAGGTAATCAGCCCCAGCATTTT. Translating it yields CASSAIGEGNQPQHF.

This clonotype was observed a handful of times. CDR3 sequence reads: CASSQEGTSGGGELFF. The CDR3 DNA is TGTGCCAGCAGCCAAGAAGGAACTAGCGGGGGCGGGGAGCTGTTTTTT. The chain carries TRBV4-2 and TRBJ2-2; 11 positions match TRBD2. V gave up 0 bases and J gave up 7 bases; unmatched junction bases: 4. Germline V gene data show CDR1 as LGHNA and CDR2 as YNFKEQ. CDR3 size: 16 residues.

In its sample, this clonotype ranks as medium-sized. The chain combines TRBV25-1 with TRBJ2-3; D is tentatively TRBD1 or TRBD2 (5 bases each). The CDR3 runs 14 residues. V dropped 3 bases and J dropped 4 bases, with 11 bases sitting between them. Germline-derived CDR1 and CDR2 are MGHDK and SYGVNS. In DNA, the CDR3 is TGTGCCAGCAGTGAGGGGGACGTAGCAGATACGCAGTATTTT. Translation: CASSEGDVADTQYF. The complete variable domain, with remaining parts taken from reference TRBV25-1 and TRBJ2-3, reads EADIYQTPRYLVIGTGKKITLECSQTMGHDKMYWYQQDPGMELHLIHYSYGVNSTEKGDLSSESTVSRIRTEHFPLTLESARPSHTSQYLCASSEGDVADTQYFGPGTRLTVL.

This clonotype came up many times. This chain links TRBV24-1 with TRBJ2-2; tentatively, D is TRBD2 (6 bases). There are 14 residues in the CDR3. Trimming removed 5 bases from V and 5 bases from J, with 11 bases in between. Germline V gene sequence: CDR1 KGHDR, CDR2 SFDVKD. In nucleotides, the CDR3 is TGTGCCACCAGTGTAGGAGGGGTAACCGGGGAGCTGTTTTTT. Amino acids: CATSVGGVTGELFF.

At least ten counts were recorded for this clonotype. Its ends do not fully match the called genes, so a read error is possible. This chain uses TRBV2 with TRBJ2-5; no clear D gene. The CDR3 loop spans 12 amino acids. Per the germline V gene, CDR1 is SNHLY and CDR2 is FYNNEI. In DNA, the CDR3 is TGTGCCAGCACTGAAGTTCGGGAGACCCAGTACTTC. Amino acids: CASTEVRETQYF.

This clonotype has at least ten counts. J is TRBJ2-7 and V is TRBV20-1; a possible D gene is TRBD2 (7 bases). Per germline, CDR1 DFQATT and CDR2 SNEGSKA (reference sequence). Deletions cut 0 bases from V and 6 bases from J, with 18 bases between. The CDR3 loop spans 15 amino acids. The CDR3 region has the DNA TGCAGTGCTAGAGATTGGGGGGGCCCAGATGGCGAGCAGTACTTC. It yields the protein CSARDWGGPDGEQYF.

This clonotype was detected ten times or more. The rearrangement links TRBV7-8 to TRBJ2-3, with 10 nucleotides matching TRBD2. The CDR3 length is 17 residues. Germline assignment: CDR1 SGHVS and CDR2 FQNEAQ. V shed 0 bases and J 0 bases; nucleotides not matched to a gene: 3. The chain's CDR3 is CASSLALLAGSTDTQYF. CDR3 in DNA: TGTGCCAGCAGCTTAGCGCTACTAGCGGGAAGCACAGATACGCAGTATTTT.

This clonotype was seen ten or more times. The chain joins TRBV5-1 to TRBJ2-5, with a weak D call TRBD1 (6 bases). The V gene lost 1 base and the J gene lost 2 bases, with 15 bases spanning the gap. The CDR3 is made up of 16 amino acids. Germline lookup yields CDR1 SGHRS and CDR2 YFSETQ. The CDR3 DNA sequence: TGCGCCAGCAGCTTGACAGGGCGGGTCCTTCAAGAGACCCAGTACTTC. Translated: CASSLTGRVLQETQYF. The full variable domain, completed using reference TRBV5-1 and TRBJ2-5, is KAGVTQTPRYLIKTRGQQVTLSCSPISGHRSVSWYQQTPGQGLQFLFEYFSETQRNKGNFPGRFSGRQFSNSRSEMNVSTLELGDSALYLCASSLTGRVLQETQYFGPGTRLLVL.

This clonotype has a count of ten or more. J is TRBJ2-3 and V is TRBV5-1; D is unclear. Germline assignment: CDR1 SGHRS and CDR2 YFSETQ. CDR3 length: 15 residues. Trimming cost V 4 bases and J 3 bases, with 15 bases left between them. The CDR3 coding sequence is TGCGCCAGCAGCCGACCCGGCATTAGGACAGATACGCAGTATTTT. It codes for CASSRPGIRTDTQYF.

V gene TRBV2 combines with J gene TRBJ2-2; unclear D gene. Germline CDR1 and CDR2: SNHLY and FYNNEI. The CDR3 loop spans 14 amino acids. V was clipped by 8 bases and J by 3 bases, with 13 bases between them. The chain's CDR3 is CASGVVTHTGELFF. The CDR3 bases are TGTGCCAGCGGAGTCGTCACACACACCGGGGAGCTGTTTTTT.

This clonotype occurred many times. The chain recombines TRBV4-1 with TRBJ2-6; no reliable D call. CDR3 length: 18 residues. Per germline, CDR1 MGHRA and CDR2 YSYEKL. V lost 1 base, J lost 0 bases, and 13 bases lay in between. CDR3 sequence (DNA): TGCGCCAGCAGCCAAGGGGTTCATATGGGCTCTGGGGCCAACGTCCTGACTTTC. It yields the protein CASSQGVHMGSGANVLTF.

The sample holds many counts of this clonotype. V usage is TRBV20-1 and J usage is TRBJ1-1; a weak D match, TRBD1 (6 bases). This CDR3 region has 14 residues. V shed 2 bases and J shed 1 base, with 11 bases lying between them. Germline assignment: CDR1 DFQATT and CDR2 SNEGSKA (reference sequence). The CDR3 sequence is CSARSLDRNTEAFF. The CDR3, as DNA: TGCAGTGCTAGATCCCTGGACAGGAACACTGAAGCTTTCTTT.

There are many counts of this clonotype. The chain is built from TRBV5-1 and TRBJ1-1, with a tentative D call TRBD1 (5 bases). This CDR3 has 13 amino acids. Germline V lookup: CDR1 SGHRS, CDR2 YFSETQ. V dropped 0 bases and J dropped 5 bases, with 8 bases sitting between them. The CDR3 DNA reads TGCGCCAGCAGCTTGGGGGGGAGAACTGAAGCTTTCTTT. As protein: CASSLGGRTEAFF.

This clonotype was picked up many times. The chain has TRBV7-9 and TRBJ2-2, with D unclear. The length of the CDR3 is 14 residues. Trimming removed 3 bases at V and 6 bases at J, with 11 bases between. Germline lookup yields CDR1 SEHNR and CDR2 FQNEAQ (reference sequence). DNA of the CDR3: TGTGCCAGCAGCTTGGCCGGTGGGGCCGGGGAGCTGTTTTTT. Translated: CASSLAGGAGELFF. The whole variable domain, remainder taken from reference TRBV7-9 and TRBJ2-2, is DTGVSQNPRHKITKRGQNVTFRCDPISEHNRLYWYRQTLGQGPEFLTYFQNEAQLEKSRLLSDRFSAERPKGSFSTLEIQRTEQGDSAMYLCASSLAGGAGELFFGEGSRLTVL.

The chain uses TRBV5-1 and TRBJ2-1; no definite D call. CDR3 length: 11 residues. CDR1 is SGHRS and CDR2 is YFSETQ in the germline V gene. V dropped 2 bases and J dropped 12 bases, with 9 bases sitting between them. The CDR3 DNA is TGCGCCAGCAGCTTAACGGACGTGCAGTTCTTC. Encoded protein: CASSLTDVQFF.

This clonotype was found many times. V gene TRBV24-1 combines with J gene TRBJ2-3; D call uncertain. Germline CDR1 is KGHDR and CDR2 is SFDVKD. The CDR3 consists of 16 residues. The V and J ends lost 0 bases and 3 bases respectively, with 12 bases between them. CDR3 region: CATSDLAEMGTDTQYF. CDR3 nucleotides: TGTGCCACCAGTGATTTGGCCGAGATGGGGACAGATACGCAGTATTTT.

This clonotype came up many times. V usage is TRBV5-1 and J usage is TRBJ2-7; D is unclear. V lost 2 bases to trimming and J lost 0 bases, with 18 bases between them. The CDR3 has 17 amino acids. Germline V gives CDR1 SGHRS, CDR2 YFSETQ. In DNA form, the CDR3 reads TGCGCCAGCAGCTTACCGCCTCTGAGACCTGACTCCTACGAGCAGTACTTC. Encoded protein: CASSLPPLRPDSYEQYF. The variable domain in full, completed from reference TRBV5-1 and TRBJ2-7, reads KAGVTQTPRYLIKTRGQQVTLSCSPISGHRSVSWYQQTPGQGLQFLFEYFSETQRNKGNFPGRFSGRQFSNSRSEMNVSTLELGDSALYLCASSLPPLRPDSYEQYFGPGTRLTVT.

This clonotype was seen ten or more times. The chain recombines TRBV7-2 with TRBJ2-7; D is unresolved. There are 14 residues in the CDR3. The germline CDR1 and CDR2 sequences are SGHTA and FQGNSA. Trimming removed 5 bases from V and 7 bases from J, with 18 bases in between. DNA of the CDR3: TGTGCCAGCAGCCTAAGCCCGGGCTCGAAGGAGCAGTACTTC. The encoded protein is CASSLSPGSKEQYF.

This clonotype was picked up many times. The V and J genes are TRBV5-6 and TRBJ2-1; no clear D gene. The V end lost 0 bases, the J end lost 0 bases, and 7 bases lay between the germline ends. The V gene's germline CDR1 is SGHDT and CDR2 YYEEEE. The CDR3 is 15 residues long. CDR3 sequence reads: CASSLALSSYNEQFF. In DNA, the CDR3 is TGTGCCAGCAGCTTGGCTCTGAGCTCCTACAATGAGCAGTTCTTC.